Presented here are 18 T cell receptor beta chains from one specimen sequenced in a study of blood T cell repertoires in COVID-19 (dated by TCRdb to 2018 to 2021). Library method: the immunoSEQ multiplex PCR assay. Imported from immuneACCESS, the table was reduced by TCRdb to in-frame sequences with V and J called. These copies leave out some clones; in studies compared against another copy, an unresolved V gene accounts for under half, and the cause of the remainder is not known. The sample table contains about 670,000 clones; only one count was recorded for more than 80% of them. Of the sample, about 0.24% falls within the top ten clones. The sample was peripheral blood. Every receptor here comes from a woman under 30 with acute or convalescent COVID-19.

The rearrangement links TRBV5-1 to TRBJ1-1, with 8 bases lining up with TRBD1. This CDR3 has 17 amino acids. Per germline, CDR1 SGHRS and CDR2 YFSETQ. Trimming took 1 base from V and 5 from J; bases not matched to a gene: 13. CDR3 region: CASSLTLSGGARTEAFF. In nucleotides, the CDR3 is TGCGCCAGCAGCTTGACCCTGTCAGGGGGCGCGAGGACTGAAGCTTTCTTT. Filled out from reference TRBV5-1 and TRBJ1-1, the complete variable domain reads KAGVTQTPRYLIKTRGQQVTLSCSPISGHRSVSWYQQTPGQGLQFLFEYFSETQRNKGNFPGRFSGRQFSNSRSEMNVSTLELGDSALYLCASSLTLSGGARTEAFFGQGTRLTVV.

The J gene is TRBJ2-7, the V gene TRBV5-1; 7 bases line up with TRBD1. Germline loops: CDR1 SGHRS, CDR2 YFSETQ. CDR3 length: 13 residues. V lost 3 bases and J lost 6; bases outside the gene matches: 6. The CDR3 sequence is CASSSRTGLEQYF. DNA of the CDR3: TGCGCCAGCAGCTCCCGGACAGGCCTCGAGCAGTACTTC.

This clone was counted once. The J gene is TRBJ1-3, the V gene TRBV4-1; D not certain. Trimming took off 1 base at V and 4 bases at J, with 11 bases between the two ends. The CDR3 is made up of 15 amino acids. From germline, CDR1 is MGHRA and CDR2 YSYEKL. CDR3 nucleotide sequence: TGCGCCAGCAGCCAAGTCGACGGGTGGGGAAACACCATATATTTT. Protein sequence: CASSQVDGWGNTIYF.

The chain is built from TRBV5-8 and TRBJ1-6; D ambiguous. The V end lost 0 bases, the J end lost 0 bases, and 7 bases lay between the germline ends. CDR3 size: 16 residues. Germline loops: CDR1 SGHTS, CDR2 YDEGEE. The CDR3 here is CASSLGATSYNSPLHF. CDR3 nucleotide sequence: TGTGCCAGCAGCTTGGGAGCTACCTCCTATAATTCACCCCTCCACTTT.

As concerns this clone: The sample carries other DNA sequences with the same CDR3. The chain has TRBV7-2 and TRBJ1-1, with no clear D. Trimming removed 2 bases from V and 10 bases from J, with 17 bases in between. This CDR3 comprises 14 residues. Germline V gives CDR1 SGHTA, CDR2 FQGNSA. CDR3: CASSLSNRRFRAFF. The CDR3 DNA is TGTGCCAGCAGCTTATCAAACCGCAGGTTCAGAGCTTTCTTT.

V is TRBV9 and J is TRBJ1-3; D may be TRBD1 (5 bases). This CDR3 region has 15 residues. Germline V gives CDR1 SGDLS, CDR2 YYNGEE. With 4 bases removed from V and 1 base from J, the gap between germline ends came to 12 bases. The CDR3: CASSSSGGSGNTIYF. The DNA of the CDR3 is TGTGCCAGCAGCTCGAGCGGGGGGTCTGGAAACACCATATATTTT.

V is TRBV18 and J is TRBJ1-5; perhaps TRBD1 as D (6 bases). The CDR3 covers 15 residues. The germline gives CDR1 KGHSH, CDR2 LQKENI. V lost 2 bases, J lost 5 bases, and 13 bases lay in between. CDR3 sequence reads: CASSPGTGRDQPQHF. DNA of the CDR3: TGTGCCAGCTCACCAGGAACAGGGAGGGATCAGCCCCAGCATTTT.

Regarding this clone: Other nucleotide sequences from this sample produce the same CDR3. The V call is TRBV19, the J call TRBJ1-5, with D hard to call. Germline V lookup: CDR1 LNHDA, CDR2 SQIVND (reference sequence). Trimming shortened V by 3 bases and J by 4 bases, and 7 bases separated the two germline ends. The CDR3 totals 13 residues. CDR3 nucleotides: TGTGCCAGTAGTATTTCGGTTAATCAGCCCCAGCATTTT. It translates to CASSISVNQPQHF.

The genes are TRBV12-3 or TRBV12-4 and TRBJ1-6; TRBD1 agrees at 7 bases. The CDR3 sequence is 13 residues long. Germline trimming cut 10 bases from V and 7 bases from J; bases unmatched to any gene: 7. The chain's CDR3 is CATAGTANSPLHF. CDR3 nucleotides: TGTGCCACCGCCGGGACAGCCAATTCACCCCTCCACTTT.

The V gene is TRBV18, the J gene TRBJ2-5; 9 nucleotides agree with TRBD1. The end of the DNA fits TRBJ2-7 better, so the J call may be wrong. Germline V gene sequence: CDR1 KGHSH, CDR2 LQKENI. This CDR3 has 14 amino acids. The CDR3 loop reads CASSPTGGPYEQYF. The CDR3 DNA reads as TGTGCCAGCTCACCAACAGGGGGCCCCTACGAGCAGTACTTC.

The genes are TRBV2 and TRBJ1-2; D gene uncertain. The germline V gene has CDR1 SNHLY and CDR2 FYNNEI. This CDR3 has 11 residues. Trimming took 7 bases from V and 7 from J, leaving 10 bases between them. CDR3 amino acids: CASTPFSGYTF. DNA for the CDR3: TGTGCCAGCACCCCTTTTAGTGGCTACACCTTC.

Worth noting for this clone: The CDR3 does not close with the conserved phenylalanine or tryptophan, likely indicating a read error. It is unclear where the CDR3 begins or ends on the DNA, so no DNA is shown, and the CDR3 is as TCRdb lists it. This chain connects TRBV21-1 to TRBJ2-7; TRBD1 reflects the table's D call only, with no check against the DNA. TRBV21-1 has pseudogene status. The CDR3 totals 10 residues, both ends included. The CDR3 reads CASSTPPQGS.

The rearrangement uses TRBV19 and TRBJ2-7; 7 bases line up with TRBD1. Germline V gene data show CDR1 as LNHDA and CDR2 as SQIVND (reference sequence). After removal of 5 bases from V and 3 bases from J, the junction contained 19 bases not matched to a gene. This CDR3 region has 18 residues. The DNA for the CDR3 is TGTGCCAGTAGTGGTAGACTTGGGGTGCGCCAGGGGGTCTACGAGCAGTACTTC. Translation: CASSGRLGVRQGVYEQYF.

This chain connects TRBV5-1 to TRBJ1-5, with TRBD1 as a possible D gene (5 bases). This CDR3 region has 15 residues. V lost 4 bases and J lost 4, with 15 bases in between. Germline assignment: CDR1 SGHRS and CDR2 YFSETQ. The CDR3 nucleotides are TGCGCCAGCAGCGTGGACGGGGGTGGGAATCAGCCCCAGCATTTT. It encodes CASSVDGGGNQPQHF.

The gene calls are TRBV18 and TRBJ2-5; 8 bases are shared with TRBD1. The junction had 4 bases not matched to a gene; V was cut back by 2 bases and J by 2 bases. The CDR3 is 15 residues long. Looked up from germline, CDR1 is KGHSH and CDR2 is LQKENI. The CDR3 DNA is TGTGCCAGCTCACCAAGGAGACAGGGGCAAGAGACCCAGTACTTC. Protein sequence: CASSPRRQGQETQYF.

The CDR3 DNA reads as TGCAGTGCTAGTGGAGCGGGGGGGCGAACCGGGGAGCTGTTTTTT. Translation gives CSASGAGGRTGELFF. The chain employs TRBV20-1 and TRBJ2-2; 10 positions agree with TRBD2. Germline CDR1 DFQATT, CDR2 SNEGSKA (reference sequence). Trimming at V came to 3 bases and at J to 5 bases, leaving 6 bases not matched to a gene. The CDR3 totals 15 residues.

The CDR3 sequence is CASSLGQGEWWGYTF. The CDR3 nucleotides are TGTGCCAGCAGCTTGGGGCAGGGCGAATGGTGGGGCTACACCTTC. The chain uses TRBV5-5 and TRBJ1-2; perhaps TRBD1 as D (5 bases). This CDR3 is 15 amino acids long. Looked up from germline, CDR1 is SGHKS and CDR2 is YYEKEE (reference sequence). V lost 0 bases and J lost 8, with 17 bases in between.

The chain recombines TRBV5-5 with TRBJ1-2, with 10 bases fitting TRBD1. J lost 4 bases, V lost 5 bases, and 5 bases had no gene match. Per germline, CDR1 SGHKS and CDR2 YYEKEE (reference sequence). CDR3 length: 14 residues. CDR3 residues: CASRPGTGVYGYTF. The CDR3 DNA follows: TGTGCCAGCAGGCCCGGGACAGGGGTCTATGGCTACACCTTC.